The source of this T cell receptor (beta chain) is a study of blood T cell repertoires in COVID-19. The V gene lost 3 bases and the J gene lost 0 bases, with 15 bases spanning the gap. Germline V gene data show CDR1 as LNHDA and CDR2 as SQIVND (reference sequence). There are 17 residues in the CDR3. Produced via immunoSEQ multiplex PCR; TCRdb's table is partial and in-frame only. The sample holds about 16,000 clones, around nine tenths seen once. What was sequenced was peripheral blood. The receptor comes from a man aged 55 to 70 with active COVID-19. The rearrangement uses TRBV19 and TRBJ2-4, with D tentatively TRBD1 (5 bases). The CDR3 DNA follows: TGTGCCAGTAGTATCCCAAGAGACAGTCTAGCCAAAAACATTCAGTACTTC. It translates to CASSIPRDSLAKNIQYF. The full variable domain, with the rest looked up from reference TRBV19 and TRBJ2-4, is DGGITQSPKYLFRKEGQNVTLSCEQNLNHDAMYWYRQDPGQGLRLIYYSQIVNDFQKGDIAEGYSVSREKKESFPLTVTSAQKNPTAFYLCASSIPRDSLAKNIQYFGAGTRLSVL.